A single sample gave rise to the 27 T cell receptor beta chains below, sequenced in a study of T cell responses to AZD1222 COVID-19 vaccine. The table came from immunoSEQ multiplex PCR; TCRdb's copy has only in-frame clones and leaves some out. The table has some 90,000 clones, 70% to 90% seen once. The sample was peripheral blood, taken on day 0 of AZD1222 vaccination. The receptors come from an adult in good health.

The chain couples TRBV7-3 to TRBJ2-5; a weak D match, TRBD1 (5 bases). The ends were cut back, 3 bases at V and 2 bases at J, with 7 bases in the middle. Germline V gene lookup returns CDR1 SGHTA and CDR2 FQGTGA. This CDR3 has 13 residues. CDR3 DNA: TGTGCCAGCAGCTTCGCAGGGCAAGAGACCCAGTACTTC. Its translation: CASSFAGQETQYF.

The chain combines TRBV18 with TRBJ2-2; D not certain. Trimming shortened V by 5 bases and J by 5 bases, and 12 bases separated the two germline ends. Germline CDR1 KGHSH, CDR2 LQKENI. This CDR3 spans 14 amino acids. CDR3 loop: CASSRQEGTGELFF. The DNA of the CDR3 is TGTGCCAGCTCAAGGCAGGAAGGAACCGGGGAGCTGTTTTTT.

The chain carries TRBV4-2 and TRBJ2-1, with D tentatively TRBD2 (5 bases). Germline V lookup: CDR1 LGHNA, CDR2 YNFKEQ. The CDR3 length is 15 residues. Trimming pared 4 bases from V and 4 bases from J, leaving 14 bases between. Written as DNA, the CDR3 is TGTGCCAGCAGCCCCGGACTTCTACCTTACAATGAGCAGTTCTTC. This translates into CASSPGLLPYNEQFF.

This clone has more than one count but fewer than ten. The rearrangement uses TRBV7-8 and TRBJ2-3, with TRBD1 matching over 7 bases. V shed 5 bases, J shed 5 bases, and the junction held 1 base outside the gene matches. From germline, CDR1 is SGHVS and CDR2 FQNEAQ. The CDR3 has 12 amino acids. CDR3 nucleotide sequence: TGTGCCAGCAGCCGGGACAGAGATACGCAGTATTTT. It specifies CASSRDRDTQYF. The entire variable domain, with the rest obtained from reference TRBV7-8 and TRBJ2-3, is as follows: GAGVSQSPRYKVAKRGQDVALRCDPISGHVSLFWYQQALGQGPEFLTYFQNEAQLDKSGLPSDRFFAERPEGSVSTLKIQRTQQEDSAVYLCASSRDRDTQYFGPGTRLTVL.

The V and J genes are TRBV6-5 and TRBJ1-6; TRBD1 matches 7 bases. This CDR3 comprises 16 residues. V dropped 4 bases and J dropped 5; count of bases not matched to a gene: 8. Germline lookup yields CDR1 MNHEY and CDR2 SVGAGI. The CDR3 nucleotides are TGTGCCAGCAGTTTCCAGGGGGAACTTAATAATTCACCCCTCCACTTT. Translation gives CASSFQGELNNSPLHF.

The chain combines TRBV28 with TRBJ2-7; D is unclear. The V gene's germline CDR1 is MDHEN and CDR2 SYDVKM. V lost 3 bases to trimming and J lost 2 bases, with 11 bases between them. The CDR3 totals 14 residues. The DNA of the CDR3 is TGTGCCAGCAGTTTTTATAGAGGTACCTACGAGCAGTACTTC. This codes for CASSFYRGTYEQYF. Full variable domain (remainder filled in from reference TRBV28 and TRBJ2-7): DVKVTQSSRYLVKRTGEKVFLECVQDMDHENMFWYRQDPGLGLRLIYFSYDVKMKEKGDIPEGYSVSREKKERFSLILESASTNQTSMYLCASSFYRGTYEQYFGPGTRLTVT.

The chain is built from TRBV6-5 and TRBJ2-7; 8 bases line up with TRBD1. V lost 7 bases and J lost 4; bases outside the gene matches: 9. From germline, CDR1 is MNHEY and CDR2 SVGAGI. This CDR3 comprises 14 residues. The CDR3 reads CASNPDRGRYEQYF. Written as DNA, the CDR3 is TGTGCCAGCAACCCTGACAGGGGAAGGTACGAGCAGTACTTC.

With respect to this clone: Other nucleotide sequences in the sample specify the same CDR3. This chain links TRBV25-1 with TRBJ1-1; no reliable D call. The germline V gene encodes CDR1 MGHDK and CDR2 SYGVNS. CDR3 length: 12 residues. Deletions cut 6 bases from V and 4 bases from J, with 9 bases between. The CDR3 loop is CASSGYSTEAFF. In DNA form, the CDR3 reads TGTGCCAGCAGCGGGTACAGCACTGAAGCTTTCTTT.

The chain uses TRBV9 and TRBJ2-1; D not resolved. The germline CDR1 and CDR2 sequences are SGDLS and YYNGEE. V was trimmed by 0 bases and J by 1 base, leaving 5 bases between them. The CDR3 is 14 amino acids. DNA for the CDR3: TGTGCCAGCAGCGTAGATCTTTCCTACAATGAGCAGTTCTTC. Its translation is CASSVDLSYNEQFF.

The V call is TRBV2, the J call TRBJ2-3; the D call may be TRBD1 or TRBD2 (5 bases each). Trimming cost V 4 bases and J 0 bases, with 11 bases left between them. Germline CDR1 and CDR2: SNHLY and FYNNEI. The CDR3 spans 15 residues. The CDR3 DNA is TGTGCCAGCAGTGTTCGGGGCGCTAGCACAGATACGCAGTATTTT. It codes for CASSVRGASTDTQYF.

The gene calls are TRBV6-1 and TRBJ1-2; TRBD1 matches 8 bases. Germline assignment: CDR1 MNHNS and CDR2 SASEGT. V lost 2 bases and J lost 2; bases outside the gene matches: 7. The CDR3 runs 16 residues. CDR3 in DNA: TGTGCCAGCAGTGAACTTAGGACAGGGACGAACTATGGCTACACCTTC. Translated, it gives CASSELRTGTNYGYTF.

The genes are TRBV27 and TRBJ1-5, with D possibly TRBD1 on 5 matching bases. The CDR3 covers 15 residues. Looked up from germline, CDR1 is MNHEY and CDR2 is SMNVEV (reference sequence). Trimming removed 6 bases at V and 6 bases at J, with 18 bases between. CDR3 residues: CASRLSGTHSQPQHF. The CDR3 bases are TGTGCCAGCAGGCTGTCCGGGACGCACAGTCAGCCCCAGCATTTT.

This clone has just one count. This chain joins TRBV14 and TRBJ2-1; possibly TRBD1 for D (8 bases). Trimming cost V 2 bases and J 10 bases, with 12 bases left between them. The CDR3 covers 13 residues. Germline-derived CDR1 and CDR2 are SGHDN and FVKESK. The CDR3 loop is CASSQNRGGEQFF. The CDR3, as DNA: TGTGCCAGCAGCCAAAACAGGGGGGGCGAGCAGTTCTTC.

The rearrangement joins TRBV4-2 to TRBJ2-5; D is perhaps TRBD2 (5 bases). Trimming stripped 0 bases from V and 2 bases from J, with 10 bases between. This CDR3 is 15 amino acids long. The germline CDR1 and CDR2 sequences are LGHNA and YNFKEQ. CDR3 sequence: CASSQELSGQETQYF. The CDR3 DNA reads as TGTGCCAGCAGCCAAGAATTAAGCGGTCAAGAGACCCAGTACTTC.

V is TRBV30 and J is TRBJ2-5, with 14 bases lining up with TRBD2. V was pared by 5 bases and J by 4 bases, with 12 bases of the junction left unmatched. CDR1 is GTSNPN, CDR2 SVGIG, per germline (reference sequence). This CDR3 is built from 17 residues. CDR3 protein: CAWGTGTSGSFGETQYF. Written as DNA, the CDR3 is TGTGCCTGGGGGACAGGGACTAGCGGGAGTTTTGGAGAGACCCAGTACTTC.

The rearrangement uses TRBV2 and TRBJ2-5, with D possibly being TRBD2 (6 bases). The CDR3 runs 13 residues. Germline V CDR1 and CDR2: SNHLY, FYNNEI. V was cut by 7 bases and J by 3 bases, with 12 bases left in between. The CDR3 DNA reads as TGTGCCAGCATATCTAGCGAAAAAGAGACCCAGTACTTC. This sequence encodes CASISSEKETQYF. Full variable domain (missing parts from reference TRBV2 and TRBJ2-5): EPEVTQTPSHQVTQMGQEVILRCVPISNHLYFYWYRQILGQKVEFLVSFYNNEISEKSEIFDDQFSVERPDGSNFTLKIRSTKLEDSAMYFCASISSEKETQYFGPGTRLLVL.

This clone was recorded only once. The CDR3 loop is CASSPTGQEVREQYF. In DNA, the CDR3 is TGTGCCAGCTCACCGACGGGACAGGAGGTGCGGGAGCAGTACTTC. The V call is TRBV18, the J call TRBJ2-7, with 8 bases matching TRBD1. CDR3 size: 15 residues. Germline V gives CDR1 KGHSH, CDR2 LQKENI. V lost 3 bases, J lost 7 bases, and 11 bases stayed unmatched.

The chain employs TRBV5-6 and TRBJ1-4, with unresolved D. CDR3 length: 15 amino acids. Germline V gives CDR1 SGHDT, CDR2 YYEEEE. Trimming left V 0 bases short and J 6 bases short, with 12 bases between. DNA for the CDR3: TGTGCCAGCAGCTTGGTTGCAGTCGATTATGAAAAACTGTTTTTT. Protein sequence: CASSLVAVDYEKLFF.

This clone was recorded only once. V gene TRBV7-2 combines with J gene TRBJ2-3, with 11 positions matching TRBD2. V shed 2 bases and J 1 base; nucleotides not matched to a gene: 11. CDR1 and CDR2 (germline): SGHTA, FQGNSA. The CDR3 covers 19 residues. Written as DNA, the CDR3 is TGTGCCAGCAGCTTAAACCCAATAGCGGGAGGGCACGGCACAGATACGCAGTATTTT. Residues: CASSLNPIAGGHGTDTQYF.

The chain combines TRBV9 with TRBJ2-2; no firm D call. Trimming cost V 0 bases and J 3 bases, with 9 bases left between them. The CDR3 consists of 15 residues. The germline V gene has CDR1 SGDLS and CDR2 YYNGEE. CDR3 coding DNA: TGTGCCAGCAGCGTAGTCCCCGGCGACACCGGGGAGCTGTTTTTT. Its protein is CASSVVPGDTGELFF.

The V call is TRBV7-5, the J call TRBJ2-7; the D segment call TRBD2 is taken from the table without a DNA check. TRBV7-5 is designated a pseudogene. The CDR3 is 16 residues long. The CDR3 region is CARSLGPSGGSYEQYF. In DNA, the CDR3 is TGTGCCAGAAGCTTAGGTCCTAGCGGCGGCTCCTACGAGCAGTACTTC.

The J gene is TRBJ1-6, the V gene TRBV5-1, with no clear D. The CDR3 has 13 residues. V was pared by 1 base and J by 10 bases, with 9 bases between. Germline V gene data show CDR1 as SGHRS and CDR2 as YFSETQ. CDR3 region: CASSLRLRSPLHF. CDR3 in DNA: TGCGCCAGCAGCTTGCGGTTAAGGTCACCCCTCCACTTT.

The chain joins TRBV12-3 or TRBV12-4 to TRBJ2-1; D possibly corresponds to TRBD2 (5 bases). The CDR3 sequence is 11 residues long. The V gene lost 9 bases and the J gene lost 3 bases, with 6 bases spanning the gap. The CDR3 coding sequence is TGTGCCAGTCGGGACTACAATGAGCAGTTCTTC. It specifies CASRDYNEQFF.

The chain combines TRBV28 with TRBJ1-1, with 10 positions matching TRBD1. The V gene end was trimmed by 5 bases and the J gene end by 5 bases; junction bases not matched to a gene: 11. From germline, CDR1 is MDHEN and CDR2 SYDVKM. This CDR3 is 16 amino acids long. The CDR3 is CASSPSGGQGNTEAFF. The CDR3, as DNA: TGTGCCAGCAGTCCCTCTGGGGGACAGGGGAATACTGAAGCTTTCTTT.

The chain is built from TRBV10-1 and TRBJ1-2, with D possibly being TRBD1 (5 bases). This CDR3 spans 14 amino acids. V lost 0 bases to trimming and J lost 3 bases, with 8 bases between them. Germline assignment: CDR1 WNHNN and CDR2 SYGVQD (reference sequence). The CDR3 coding sequence is TGCGCCAGCAGTGAGTCGAGGGACGACTATGGCTACACCTTC. Translation: CASSESRDDYGYTF.

The genes are TRBV16 and TRBJ1-4, with D uncertain. Germline lookup yields CDR1 KGHSY and CDR2 FQNENV. The CDR3 runs to 16 residues. Trimming left V 1 base short and J 2 bases short, with 11 bases between. The CDR3 DNA is TGTGCCAGCAGCCAATATTCTGGGCTGACTAATGAAAAACTGTTTTTT. It encodes CASSQYSGLTNEKLFF.

This clone was seen once. The sample holds other DNA sequences that translate to the same CDR3. The chain combines TRBV3-1 (or the pseudogene TRBV3-2) with TRBJ2-1, with TRBD1 matching 7 bases. This CDR3 is built from 15 residues. Trimming cost V 3 bases and J 0 bases; bases outside gene matches: 2. Germline V gives CDR1 LGHDT, CDR2 YNNKEL (reference sequence). Here the CDR3 DNA reads TGTGCCAGCAGCCAGGACAGGAGCTCCTACAATGAGCAGTTCTTC. Its translation: CASSQDRSSYNEQFF.